This TCR beta chain was identified during a study of massively parallel sequencing of T cell beta chains (dated by TCRdb to 2009 to 2010). Regarding the study in general: The study profiled human TCR beta CDR3 diversity in peripheral blood using 5'-RACE, Illumina short-read sequencing and a dedicated short-read assembly strategy. The paper's findings and limits, for the study overall: Only roughly 23,000 (about 67%) of the clonotypes could be assigned a unique TRBV gene. Because the RNA was pooled from many donors, the results reflect population-average clonotype abundance rather than any individual repertoire. By subsampling, clonotype counts were shown to rise linearly with read number, indicating that sequencing depth was far from saturation. Preferential PCR amplification of some TRBV and TRBJ sequences may have skewed the reported gene usage frequencies. Usage of TRBV genes spanned from 0.008% to 0.01% for TRBV17 up to about 25% for TRBV20-1, while TRBJ usage spanned from 1.5% to 2% for TRBJ2-6 up to roughly 15% for TRBJ2-1. Within the 31,000 or so distinct clonotypes, single-copy clonotypes accounted for 55% to 80% of clonotypes but just roughly a fifth of assemblies. The length of CDR3 beta varied from 21 to 81 nucleotides, with the peak at 45 nucleotides. Most clonotypes (21,973 of 33,664) were supported by a single sequence read, by which apparent diversity could in principle be inflated.

For CDR1 and CDR2, the germline V gene (reference sequence) lists DFQATT and SNEGSKA. Trimming takes 3 bases off V and 2 bases off J; junction bases not matched to a gene: 5. Measured from the cysteine to the phenylalanine, the CDR3 is 14 residues long. CDR3 DNA is the only sequence kept; it has 42 bases, read in frame from the first base. The donor pool comprised some 360 males and about 150 females, all aged roughly 18 to 40 years. Peripheral leukocyte polyA+ RNA was isolated from about 170 liters of pooled peripheral blood. A commercial mRNA preparation from normal human peripheral blood leukocytes pooled from around 580 individuals was used as the starting material. Sequencing instrument: Illumina Genome Analyzer II. A RACE product of about 520 bp was obtained after two rounds of nested PCR with TRBC1/TRBC2-specific primers and was gel-purified. First-strand cDNA was made with a TRBC-specific primer plus a template-switching oligonucleotide, which provided a 5' anchor for RACE. Because the RACE amplicon was too long for direct short-read sequencing, the RACE amplicon was concatemerized by ligation and sheared by sonication. PAGE was used to isolate a size fraction of 100 to 300 bp, and that fraction then underwent shotgun sequencing on the Illumina platform. Sequencing on an Illumina GAII produced 18.8 million 36-nt reads and 21.7 million 50-nt single-end reads in separate runs. Per the original workflow: Assembly of the roughly 41 million pooled reads was done with iSSAKE, using the parameters -m 15, -o 2 and -r 0.7. Seeds for the de novo CDR3 beta assemblies came from reads aligning to the ends of Ensembl TRBV gene predictions that carried unmatched junctional bases. Clonotype abundance was estimated as the number of matching assembled contigs, not raw read depth. Among the assembled clonotypes, about 2,000 (about 6%) contained in-frame stop codons and were discarded, which left about 34,000 productive clonotypes. Of the approximately 300 unique TCR sequences obtained by Sanger sequencing of cloned RACE products, 65% to 70% were also present in the Illumina assembly. Starting from the raw public reads, TCRdb applied fastp trimming at Q25, assembled clones with MiXCR and retained in-frame beta chains. CDR3 protein duplicates are merged, each entry listing the most common genes and DNA. It is TCRdb's table, rather than the study itself, that gives the V and J calls and clone size. The sample table records about 4,200 distinct CDR3 sequences; over 35% of these occur just once. The ten most abundant clones make up 2.5% to 3.5% of the sample.

Comments on this clonotype: Its antigen remains unidentified. The input lacks base qualities; no much larger clone sits a single base away.

The chain uses TRBV20-1 and TRBJ2-7, and 9 junctional nucleotides match TRBD2. The specimen sequenced was commercial RNA from peripheral blood pooled from many donors. The receptor's source is a pool of human donors in good health; the sample was commercial RNA pooled from many donors. CDR3 sequence: CSASRLAGTYEQYF. The base sequence is TGCAGTGCTAGTCGGCTAGCGGGGACCTACGAGCAGTACTTC.